Included here is one T cell receptor (beta chain) sequence, with context. Other nucleotide sequences from this sample produce the same CDR3. In germline, CDR1 is GTSNPN, CDR2 SVGIG (reference sequence). The CDR3 is 14 amino acids. V was cut by 0 bases and J by 4 bases, with 10 bases left in between. The sample is drawn from a study of cytomegalovirus exposure and HLA in healthy donors. It was with 60 Vbeta and 13 Jbeta primers that the PCR ran. Repertoires were generated with immunoSEQ multiplex PCR, while TCRdb's copy carries only in-frame clones and drops some. The profile shows about 160,000 clones, around 80% of them singletons.

The origin of this receptor is a man aged 35-49 years in good health and CMV-seronegative. The sample taken for sequencing was PBMCs. V is TRBV30 and J is TRBJ1-5; a weak D match, TRBD1 (5 bases). CDR3 sequence reads: CAWSVGGGNQPQHF. The CDR3, as DNA: TGTGCCTGGAGTGTCGGGGGGGGGAATCAGCCCCAGCATTTT.